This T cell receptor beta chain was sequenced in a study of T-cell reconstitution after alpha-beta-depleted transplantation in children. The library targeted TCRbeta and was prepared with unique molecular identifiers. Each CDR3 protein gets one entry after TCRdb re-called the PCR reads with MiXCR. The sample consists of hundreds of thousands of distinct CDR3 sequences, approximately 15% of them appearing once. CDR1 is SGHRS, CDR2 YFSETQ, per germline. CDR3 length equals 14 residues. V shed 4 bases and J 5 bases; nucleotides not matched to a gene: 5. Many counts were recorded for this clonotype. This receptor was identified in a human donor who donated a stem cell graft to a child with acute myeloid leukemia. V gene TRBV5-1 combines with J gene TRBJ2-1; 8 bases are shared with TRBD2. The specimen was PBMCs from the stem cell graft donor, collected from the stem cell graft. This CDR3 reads CASSEGLGNNEQFF. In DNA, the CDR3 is TGCGCCAGCAGCGAGGGACTAGGCAACAATGAGCAGTTCTTC.